Here is one TCR beta chain with its context. The antigen is undetermined. Sequencing used immunoSEQ multiplex PCR; TCRdb keeps in-frame clones, though not all of them. The sample has 95,000 to 150,000 clones, approximately 84% seen once. CDR1 and CDR2 (germline): SGHDN, FVKESK. After removal of 4 bases from V and 4 bases from J, the junction contained 6 bases not matched to a gene. The CDR3 is 15 residues long. This sample is drawn from a study of T cell responses to AZD1222 COVID-19 vaccine. Points from the study as a whole: At baseline, just five to seven AZD1222 recipients tested seropositive. Donor demographics were predominantly white British with a female majority; clonal diversity may be underestimated. Close to half of all spike-specific TCRs reportedly target regions of the variants that are unmutated. Spike-specific TCR breadth and depth rose after two AZD1222 doses.

The sequencing used peripheral blood, collected on day 0 of AZD1222 vaccination. The receptor comes from an adult in good health. This chain connects TRBV14 to TRBJ1-3; 8 bases align to TRBD1. The CDR3 protein is CASSPLQGAGNTIYF. CDR3 DNA: TGTGCCAGCAGCCCTCTCCAGGGGGCGGGAAACACCATATATTTT.